This TCR beta chain originates from a study of T cell responses to AZD1222 COVID-19 vaccine. Findings and caveats of the study: Donors in the cohort were predominantly white British and more often female, and clonal diversity was possibly underestimated. In all cases, repertoires were sampled only after the peak T cell response. Nearly half of spike-specific TCRs reportedly go after variant regions that carry no mutations.

Generated by immunoSEQ multiplex PCR, the TCRdb table keeps only in-frame clones and is missing some. The sample consists of about 150,000 clones, over 80% of them appearing once. On this clone itself: Its antigen is undetermined.

Germline-derived CDR1 and CDR2 are LNHDA and SQIVND (reference sequence). The ends were cut back, 3 bases at V and 8 bases at J, with 16 bases in the middle. The CDR3 length is 14 residues. The gene calls are TRBV19 and TRBJ1-2; D uncertain. The material was peripheral blood, obtained 28 days after the second AZD1222 dose. This TCR came from an adult who received the AZD1222 COVID-19 vaccine. The chain's CDR3 is CASSIPGEYRGYTF. The CDR3 nucleotides are TGTGCCAGTAGTATCCCCGGGGAGTACCGGGGCTACACCTTC.